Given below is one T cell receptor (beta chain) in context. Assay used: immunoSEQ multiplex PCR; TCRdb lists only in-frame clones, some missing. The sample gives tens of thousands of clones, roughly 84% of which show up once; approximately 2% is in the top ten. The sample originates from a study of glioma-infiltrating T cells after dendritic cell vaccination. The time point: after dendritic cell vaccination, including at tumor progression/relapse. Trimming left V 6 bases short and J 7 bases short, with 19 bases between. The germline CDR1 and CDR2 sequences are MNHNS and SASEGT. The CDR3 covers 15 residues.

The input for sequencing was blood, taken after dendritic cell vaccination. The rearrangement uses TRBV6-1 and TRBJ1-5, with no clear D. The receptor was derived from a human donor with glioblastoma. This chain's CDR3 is CASSAFDGVSQPQHF. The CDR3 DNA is TGTGCCAGCAGCGCCTTTGACGGGGTCAGCCAGCCCCAGCATTTT.